The clone carrying this TCR beta chain was observed at least ten times. Trimming left V 3 bases short and J 1 base short, with 10 bases between. This CDR3 has 15 amino acids. The sample originates from a study of regulatory T cells in long-lasting Graves disease. Time point specified: newly diagnosed GD, antithyroid drugs for less than 3 months. RNA from PBMCs was the source of the TCR library. Building of the TCR beta libraries involved iRepertoire HTBI primers and Arm-PCR of CDR3 regions. TCRdb fed the multiplex PCR reads into MiXCR, producing one record per CDR3 protein. Of fewer than 550,000 distinct CDR3 sequences in the sample, roughly a sixth were seen once. These data were also filed under a second study, of T cells in Graves' hyperthyroidism and ophthalmopathy.

Here the sequenced sample was peripheral blood mononuclear cells (PBMCs), taken at new diagnosis, from a patient treated with antithyroid drugs. The genes are TRBV12-3 or TRBV12-4 and TRBJ1-5; D perhaps matches TRBD1 (5 bases). The receptor's source is a woman aged 35-65 years with Graves disease. The CDR3 DNA is TGTGCCAGCAGTTTCGGGGGAGGGAGCAATCAGCCCCAGCATTTT. As protein: CASSFGGGSNQPQHF.